Many counts were recorded for the clone carrying this T cell receptor beta chain. These data are taken from a study of T-cell reconstitution after alpha-beta-depleted transplantation in children. Unique molecular identifiers featured in how the TCRbeta library was prepared. One entry per CDR3 protein, called by TCRdb with MiXCR from the PCR reads. The sample includes hundreds of thousands of distinct CDR3 sequences, 16% of them seen just once. Trimming removed 1 base at V and 0 bases at J, with 12 bases between. This CDR3 region has 17 residues. Germline CDR1 reads MNHEY; CDR2 reads SVGAGI. This sequence originates from a human donor who donated a stem cell graft to a child with acute myeloid leukemia. The specimen comprised PBMCs from the stem cell graft donor, sampled from the stem cell graft. This rearrangement joins TRBV6-5 to TRBJ2-2, with D tentatively TRBD1 (6 bases). In DNA, the CDR3 is TGTGCCAGCAGTTACTTCCGGGACACCTCGAACACCGGGGAGCTGTTTTTT. It yields the protein CASSYFRDTSNTGELFF.